This T cell receptor beta chain emerged from a study of cytomegalovirus exposure and HLA in healthy donors. PCR involved 60 Vbeta and 13 Jbeta primers. Assay used: immunoSEQ multiplex PCR; TCRdb lists only in-frame clones, some missing. The data show about 89,000 clones, about four fifths seen once. This clone was counted a single time. Germline V gene sequence: CDR1 SQVTM, CDR2 ANQGSEA. V dropped 6 bases and J dropped 8 bases, with 13 bases sitting between them. The CDR3 extends over 11 amino acids. This TCR came from a female donor in good health and CMV-seropositive. Specimen: PBMCs. The chain recombines TRBV29-1 with TRBJ1-2; the D is unclear. For the CDR3, the DNA is TGCAGCGTCCCGATGACGGGGGGCTACACCTTC. This codes for CSVPMTGGYTF.